The 22 T cell receptor beta chains reported below all come from one sample, sequenced in a study of blood T cell repertoires in COVID-19. Sequenced by immunoSEQ multiplex PCR; TCRdb stores in-frame clones only, minus some. The sample lists more than 250,000 clones, more than 70% seen once, with around 1.3% in the top ten. The sequencing sample was made of PBMCs or T cells enriched from blood (not recorded which). The receptors shown here come from a woman aged 40 to 50 with acute COVID-19.

The rearrangement joins TRBV27 to TRBJ2-1; TRBD2 is a possible D gene (6 bases). Trimming shortened V by 5 bases and J by 4 bases, and 18 bases separated the two germline ends. The length of the CDR3 is 16 residues. The germline V gene encodes CDR1 MNHEY and CDR2 SMNVEV (reference sequence). In DNA form, the CDR3 reads TGTGCCAGCAGTGAAACTTTCCGGGACTCTTACAATGAGCAGTTCTTC. This codes for CASSETFRDSYNEQFF.

V gene TRBV28 combines with J gene TRBJ1-6; the D is unclear. CDR3 length: 13 amino acids. Germline V gene data show CDR1 as MDHEN and CDR2 as SYDVKM. V was clipped by 6 bases and J by 7 bases, with 10 bases between them. The CDR3 is CASSLDGNSPLHF. CDR3 bases: TGTGCCAGCAGCCTTGACGGGAATTCACCCCTCCACTTT.

The rearrangement uses TRBV7-2 and TRBJ1-3; D is possibly TRBD1 (6 bases). V was shortened by 5 bases and J by 0 bases, with 14 bases between the two germline ends. The CDR3 is 16 residues long. From germline, CDR1 is SGHTA and CDR2 FQGNSA. The CDR3 loop reads CASSPWTAHSGNTIYF. DNA of the CDR3: TGTGCCAGCAGCCCTTGGACAGCTCACTCTGGAAACACCATATATTTT.

The chain links TRBV5-1 to TRBJ2-1; 11 nucleotides align to TRBD2. J was trimmed by 6 bases and V by 0 bases; bases with no gene match: 8. The CDR3 runs to 17 residues. Germline V lookup: CDR1 SGHRS, CDR2 YFSETQ. Written as DNA, the CDR3 is TGCGCCAGCAGCTTGGCCGGTACTAGCGGGGGAGCCAATGAGCAGTTCTTC. This translates into CASSLAGTSGGANEQFF.

This chain uses TRBV27 with TRBJ2-1, with 9 bases identical to TRBD2. The germline V gene encodes CDR1 MNHEY and CDR2 SMNVEV (reference sequence). V lost 8 bases and J lost 2; bases outside the gene matches: 7. The CDR3 is 15 residues long. The CDR3 region is CASVHGGGAYNEQFF. The DNA for the CDR3 is TGTGCCAGCGTTCATGGCGGGGGGGCCTACAATGAGCAGTTCTTC.

V and J are TRBV6-5 and TRBJ1-6; no firm D call. CDR1 is MNHEY and CDR2 is SVGAGI in the germline V gene. V lost 6 bases, J lost 8 bases, and 14 bases lay in between. This CDR3 contains 14 residues. The CDR3 loop reads CASREGDGYSPLHF. Written as DNA, the CDR3 is TGTGCCAGCAGGGAGGGTGATGGTTATTCACCCCTCCACTTT.

This clone appeared a few times. V is TRBV9 and J is TRBJ1-1, with D tentatively TRBD1 (5 bases). The V gene's germline CDR1 is SGDLS and CDR2 YYNGEE. The germline V and J ends were trimmed by 2 bases and 3 bases, with 8 bases remaining between them. The CDR3 totals 13 residues. CDR3 residues: CASSVDTYTEAFF. The CDR3 DNA reads TGTGCCAGCAGCGTGGACACGTACACTGAAGCTTTCTTT.

The gene calls are TRBV5-1 and TRBJ1-4; D remains ambiguous. The CDR3 length is 18 residues. V gave up 0 bases and J gave up 2 bases, with 17 bases separating them. CDR1 SGHRS and CDR2 YFSETQ come from the germline V gene. DNA of the CDR3: TGCGCCAGCAGCTTGGGACAAGTCGCGCGGGCGACTAATGAAAAACTGTTTTTT. Translating gives CASSLGQVARATNEKLFF.

J is TRBJ2-1 and V is TRBV5-1; TRBD2 agrees at 10 bases. Germline-derived CDR1 and CDR2 are SGHRS and YFSETQ. J gave up 7 bases and V 4 bases, and 8 bases lay outside the gene matches. This CDR3 comprises 15 residues. The CDR3 spells CASSPASGSSNEQFF. Written as DNA, the CDR3 is TGCGCCAGCAGCCCCGCTAGCGGGAGTTCAAATGAGCAGTTCTTC.

This chain joins TRBV28 and TRBJ1-4, with D possibly being TRBD1 (6 bases). Trimming pared 10 bases from V and 0 bases from J, leaving 15 bases between. Germline V gives CDR1 MDHEN, CDR2 SYDVKM. The CDR3 spans 15 residues. This CDR3 is CAIGGHGATNEKLFF. In DNA form, the CDR3 reads TGTGCCATTGGGGGCCATGGAGCAACTAATGAAAAACTGTTTTTT.

J is TRBJ1-2 and V is TRBV1. TRBV1 is described as a pseudogene. The CDR3 is made up of 14 amino acids. For the CDR3, the DNA is TGCACCAGCAGCCAAATTCCGGGAAACTATGGCTACACCTTC. Translated, it gives CTSSQIPGNYGYTF.

The CDR3 sequence is CASSIDGQPGFF. Written as DNA, the CDR3 is TGTGCCAGTAGTATAGATGGACAACCGGGTTTTTTT. The chain uses TRBV19 and TRBJ1-4; possible D gene TRBD1, 5 bases. There are 12 residues in the CDR3. V lost 0 bases and J 17 bases, leaving 13 bases between the germline ends. Germline CDR1 reads LNHDA; CDR2 reads SQIVND (reference sequence).

The V call is TRBV7-3, the J call TRBJ2-1; the match to TRBD2 covers 9 bases. Germline trimming cut 5 bases from V and 9 bases from J; bases unmatched to any gene: 5. The CDR3 runs 13 residues. Germline CDR1 and CDR2: SGHTA and FQGTGA. The CDR3 protein is CASSRGLATEQFF. The CDR3 DNA sequence: TGTGCCAGCAGCCGCGGACTAGCGACTGAGCAGTTCTTC.

The chain has TRBV4-1 and TRBJ2-1; the match to TRBD2 covers 7 bases. Germline loops: CDR1 MGHRA, CDR2 YSYEKL. With 2 bases clipped from V and 3 bases from J, the junction kept 10 bases outside the gene matches. The length of the CDR3 is 17 residues. The CDR3 reads CASSQWTRLAVYNEQFF. The CDR3 DNA follows: TGCGCCAGCAGCCAATGGACGCGGCTAGCGGTCTACAATGAGCAGTTCTTC.

This clone appeared once. The chain uses TRBV7-2 and TRBJ2-1; no firm D call. Germline V CDR1 and CDR2: SGHTA, FQGNSA. The CDR3 runs to 14 residues. V lost 5 bases and J 5 bases, leaving 13 bases between the germline ends. The CDR3 sequence is CASSPRLVNNEQFF. DNA for the CDR3: TGTGCCAGCAGCCCCCGGTTGGTGAACAATGAGCAGTTCTTC.

This rearrangement joins TRBV28 to TRBJ2-5, with 9 bases that match TRBD2. Germline V gene lookup returns CDR1 MDHEN and CDR2 SYDVKM. The CDR3 covers 17 residues. Losses at the gene ends were 7 bases for V and 2 bases for J; bases not matched to a gene: 14. CDR3 region: CASTKAGGPSPQETQYF. In nucleotides, the CDR3 is TGTGCCAGCACCAAAGCGGGAGGTCCTTCCCCACAAGAGACCCAGTACTTC.

This clone was picked up one time. The chain combines TRBV10-1 with TRBJ1-2; TRBD1 matches 7 bases. CDR3 length: 14 amino acids. The germline V gene encodes CDR1 WNHNN and CDR2 SYGVQD (reference sequence). V shed 0 bases, J shed 6 bases, and the junction held 4 bases outside the gene matches. CDR3 region: CASSESTGIDGYTF. DNA of the CDR3: TGCGCCAGCAGTGAGTCGACAGGGATTGATGGCTACACCTTC.

The chain recombines TRBV28 with TRBJ1-4; D gene uncertain. V dropped 3 bases and J dropped 6 bases, with 5 bases sitting between them. The CDR3 is made up of 12 amino acids. From germline, CDR1 is MDHEN and CDR2 SYDVKM. In DNA form, the CDR3 reads TGTGCCAGCAGTTTGGAGTATGAAAAACTGTTTTTT. It specifies CASSLEYEKLFF. The full variable domain, in which reference TRBV28 and TRBJ1-4 provide the parts outside the CDR3, is DVKVTQSSRYLVKRTGEKVFLECVQDMDHENMFWYRQDPGLGLRLIYFSYDVKMKEKGDIPEGYSVSREKKERFSLILESASTNQTSMYLCASSLEYEKLFFGSGTQLSVL.

This rearrangement joins TRBV18 to TRBJ2-4; TRBD2 aligns across 7 bases. The CDR3 runs 16 residues. V was pared by 4 bases and J by 0 bases, with 6 bases of the junction left unmatched. In germline, CDR1 is KGHSH, CDR2 LQKENI. CDR3: CASSLGLVRAKNIQYF. In nucleotides, the CDR3 is TGTGCCAGCTCACTTGGACTAGTACGAGCCAAAAACATTCAGTACTTC.

This chain uses TRBV2 with TRBJ2-5, with D possibly matching TRBD2 (6 bases). The CDR3 totals 17 residues. Germline-derived CDR1 and CDR2 are SNHLY and FYNNEI. The germline V and J ends were trimmed by 3 bases and 3 bases, with 20 bases remaining between them. The CDR3 sequence: CASSEVRRVLAKETQYF. The DNA for the CDR3 is TGTGCCAGCAGTGAGGTCAGGAGGGTCTTGGCGAAAGAGACCCAGTACTTC.

The chain combines TRBV6-6 with TRBJ2-1, with 9 bases that match TRBD2. Germline V CDR1 and CDR2: MNHNY, SVGAGI (reference sequence). The CDR3 extends over 17 amino acids. Losses at the gene ends were 5 bases for V and 0 bases for J; bases not matched to a gene: 8. CDR3 loop: CASSPLAGTSSYNEQFF. CDR3 DNA: TGTGCCAGCAGTCCTCTAGCGGGGACGAGCTCCTACAATGAGCAGTTCTTC.

The chain uses TRBV5-1 and TRBJ2-3, with TRBD2 identical over 8 bases. V shed 0 bases, J shed 10 bases, and the junction held 7 bases outside the gene matches. Germline V gene data show CDR1 as SGHRS and CDR2 as YFSETQ. The CDR3 is 14 residues long. The CDR3 here is CASSLEDTGLAQYF. The DNA of the CDR3 is TGCGCCAGCAGCTTGGAAGATACGGGACTAGCGCAGTATTTT.